A selection of T cell receptor beta chains follows, all from one sample in a study of metastatic and nonmetastatic thyroid tumors. Through MiXCR, TCRdb re-clonotyped the PCR reads. The top ten clones hold around 23% of a sample with approximately 7,000 clones, 39% of them seen once. The sequencing input was tumor tissue. Receptors were obtained from a female donor with papillary thyroid cancer or a benign thyroid nodule (not recorded which). Some clones in this sample may be carry-over from other donors' samples. Both conserved end residues are part of each CDR3. A D gene is named only where the DNA matches it firmly. Only some rows state a clone size, as once, few, many or a class for expanded clones.

d_gene | j_gene | v_gene | abundance | CDR3nt | CDR3aa
. | TRBJ1-3 | TRBV18 | large | TGTGCCAGCTCATTGTTACCTGGAAACACCATATATTTT | CASSLLPGNTIYF
. | TRBJ2-1 | TRBV28 | few | TGTGCCAGTCAGAATTGGCGGGGTTCCTACAATGAGCAGTTCTTC | CASQNWRGSYNEQFF
. | TRBJ2-7 | TRBV6-2/TRBV6-3 | . | TGTGCCAGCAGTTACGGAGACAGCTACGAGCAGTACTTC | CASSYGDSYEQYF
TRBD1 | TRBJ1-1 | TRBV12-3/TRBV12-4 | few | TGTGCCAGCAGTTTTCGGACAGGGGGCACTGAAGCTTTCTTT | CASSFRTGGTEAFF
. | TRBJ1-2 | TRBV9 | . | TGTGCCAGCAGCGTTGGGAGGGTGGCGAACTATGGCTACACCTTC | CASSVGRVANYGYTF
. | TRBJ2-6 | TRBV12-3/TRBV12-4 | . | TGTGCCAGCAGTCTCCCGGCCTCTGGTGCCAACGTCCTGACTTTC | CASSLPASGANVLTF
. | TRBJ1-4 | TRBV6-1 | . | TGTGCCAGCAGTGAAGGGGGTCAGGGATTTGAAAAACTGTTTTTT | CASSEGGQGFEKLFF
. | TRBJ2-1 | TRBV18 | . | TGTGCCAGCCCGCAGCTCAATTACAAGGATGAGCAGTTCTTC | CASPQLNYKDEQFF
. | TRBJ1-1 | TRBV5-6 | . | TGTGCCAGTTCCCGGGGACGTCTGCAGGACCGTAACATGAACACTGAAGCTTTCTTT | CASSRGRLQDRNMNTEAFF
TRBD2 | TRBJ2-7 | TRBV30 | . | TGTGCCTGGAGGGCTAGCGGGGGTAATCTCTACGAGCAGTACTTC | CAWRASGGNLYEQYF
TRBD2 | TRBJ2-2 | TRBV15 | few | TGCGCCACCAGCCCTGCCCCGGCGGGGGAACTGTTTTTT | CATSPAPAGELFF
. | TRBJ2-7 | TRBV27 | . | TGTGCCAGCAGCCTTGGATACCGGGACAACGGGCAGTACTTC | CASSLGYRDNGQYF
. | TRBJ1-1 | TRBV2 | . | TGTGCCAGCAGTGAAGCTGGGGGCCTTATGAACACTGAAGCTTTCTTT | CASSEAGGLMNTEAFF
. | TRBJ2-3 | TRBV12-3/TRBV12-4 | . | TGTGCCAGCAGCTATATGCTAGATACGCAGTATTTT | CASSYMLDTQYF
. | TRBJ2-5 | TRBV7-8 | medium-sized | TGTGCCAGCAGCTTGACCCTCCAAGAGACCCAGTACTTC | CASSLTLQETQYF
. | TRBJ2-1 | TRBV11-2 | . | TGTGCCAGCAGCCCGGCATCCGGGACCAAAGGGTACAATGAGCAGTTCTTC | CASSPASGTKGYNEQFF
TRBD2 | TRBJ2-1 | TRBV6-2/TRBV6-3 | few | TGTGCCAGCCGACTAGCGGGAGAAGATGAGCAGTTCTTC | CASRLAGEDEQFF
TRBD2 | TRBJ2-1 | TRBV6-1 | medium-sized | TGTGCCAGCAGGTCCGGGACTATGGGTCGGAATGAGCAGTTCTTC | CASRSGTMGRNEQFF
TRBD1 | TRBJ1-1 | TRBV28 | . | TGTGCCAGCAGTTATGGACAGGCCGCTGAAGCTTTCTTT | CASSYGQAAEAFF
. | TRBJ1-4 | TRBV7-6 | . | TGTGCCAGCAGCTTAAGTACGTCGAATGAAAAACTGTTTTTT | CASSLSTSNEKLFF
. | TRBJ1-6 | TRBV7-2 | . | TGTGCCAGCAGCTTCCCCAGGGTCTCACCCCTCCACTTT | CASSFPRVSPLHF
TRBD1 | TRBJ1-1 | TRBV18 | large | TGTGCCAGCTCACCCAGGGGGGGGAACACTGAAGCTTTCTTT | CASSPRGGNTEAFF
. | TRBJ1-2 | TRBV4-3 | once | TGCGCCAGCAGCCAGGAACAGGGCGAATATGGCTACACCTTC | CASSQEQGEYGYTF
. | TRBJ1-1 | TRBV15 | . | TGTGCCACCATCAGAGATTCGGCAGGCACAGAAGATGTCTTT | CATIRDSAGTEDVF
. | TRBJ2-2 | TRBV20-1 | few | TGCAGTGCTAGAGCCGATCGAAGGGGGAGGGCCAAGGAGCTGTTTTTT | CSARADRRGRAKELFF
TRBD2 | TRBJ2-7 | TRBV6-5 | few | TGTGCCAGCAGTTACGCGGCTAGCGGGGGGTACTCCTACGAGCAGTACTTC | CASSYAASGGYSYEQYF
TRBD2 | TRBJ2-1 | TRBV6-1 | large | TGTGCCAGCAGGTTACCGGGGGGAAGCAACAATGAGCAGTTCTTC | CASRLPGGSNNEQFF
. | TRBJ2-1 | TRBV9 | . | TGTGCCAGCAGCGTAGGGAACGGGGGCTACAATGAGCAGTTCTTC | CASSVGNGGYNEQFF
. | TRBJ2-5 | TRBV15 | . | TGTGCCACCAGCAGAGATCCCGGGAACCAAGAGACCCAGTACTTC | CATSRDPGNQETQYF
. | TRBJ1-4 | TRBV5-1 | . | TGCGCCAGCAGCTTTGGGAGGGGTGCAACTAATGAAAAACTGTTTTTT | CASSFGRGATNEKLFF
. | TRBJ2-1 | TRBV6-4 | few | TGTGCCAGCAGTGACTCGGAACAGAATGAGCAGTTCTTC | CASSDSEQNEQFF
. | TRBJ1-2 | TRBV28 | . | TGTGCCAGCAAAGGGACCGACTATAAGGACGGCTATGGCTACACCTTC | CASKGTDYKDGYGYTF
. | TRBJ2-4 | TRBV10-3 | . | TGTGCCATCAGTGAGCCCGAAAACATTCAGTACTTC | CAISEPENIQYF
. | TRBJ2-7 | TRBV30 | . | TGTGCCTTCCTTCCTTTTTACGAGCAGTACTTC | CAFLPFYEQYF
. | TRBJ2-3 | TRBV27 | few | TGTGCCAGCAGTCTCGGTGACACGCAGTATTTT | CASSLGDTQYF
. | TRBJ1-6 | TRBV5-1 | . | TGCGCCAGCAGCTCGAATCCGGGGCCTGGATCCTATAATTCACCCCTCCACTTT | CASSSNPGPGSYNSPLHF
. | TRBJ1-6 | TRBV6-1 | . | TGTGCCAGCAGTCAGTACCCTGATAATTCACCCCTCCACTTT | CASSQYPDNSPLHF